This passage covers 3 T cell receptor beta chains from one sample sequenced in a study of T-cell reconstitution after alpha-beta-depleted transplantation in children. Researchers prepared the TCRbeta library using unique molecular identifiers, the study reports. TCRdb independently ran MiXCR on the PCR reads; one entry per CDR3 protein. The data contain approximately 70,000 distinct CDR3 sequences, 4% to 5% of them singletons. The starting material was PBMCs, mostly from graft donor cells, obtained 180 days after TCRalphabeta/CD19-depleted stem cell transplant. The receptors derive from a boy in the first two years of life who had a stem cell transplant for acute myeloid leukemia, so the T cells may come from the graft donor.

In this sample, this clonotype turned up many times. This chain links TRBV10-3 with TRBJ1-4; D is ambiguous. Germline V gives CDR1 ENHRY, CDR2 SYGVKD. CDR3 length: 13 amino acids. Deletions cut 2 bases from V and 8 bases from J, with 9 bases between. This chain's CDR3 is CAISERVREKLFF. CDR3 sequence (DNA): TGTGCCATCAGTGAGAGGGTTCGCGAAAAACTGTTTTTT.

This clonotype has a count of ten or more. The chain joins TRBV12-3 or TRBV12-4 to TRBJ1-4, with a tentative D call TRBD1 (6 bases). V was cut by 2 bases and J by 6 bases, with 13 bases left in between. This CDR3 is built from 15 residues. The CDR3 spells CASSLRAGEDEKLFF. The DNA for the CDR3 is TGTGCCAGCAGTTTACGGGCAGGGGAGGATGAAAAACTGTTTTTT.

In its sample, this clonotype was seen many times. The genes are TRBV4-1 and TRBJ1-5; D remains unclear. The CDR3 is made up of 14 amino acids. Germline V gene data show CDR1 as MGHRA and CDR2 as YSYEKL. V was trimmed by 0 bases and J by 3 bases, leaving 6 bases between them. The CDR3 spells CASSQEPLNQPQHF. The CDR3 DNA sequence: TGCGCCAGCAGCCAAGAACCCCTCAATCAGCCCCAGCATTTT.